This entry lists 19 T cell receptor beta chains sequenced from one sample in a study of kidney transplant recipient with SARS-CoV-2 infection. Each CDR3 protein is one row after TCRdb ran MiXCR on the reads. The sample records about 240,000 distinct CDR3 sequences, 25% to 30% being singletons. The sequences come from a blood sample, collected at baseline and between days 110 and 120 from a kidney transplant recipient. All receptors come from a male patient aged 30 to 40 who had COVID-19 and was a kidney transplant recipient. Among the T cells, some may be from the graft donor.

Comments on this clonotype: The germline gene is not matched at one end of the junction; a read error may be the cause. CDR3: CASSLGSSGNAIYF. The CDR3 nucleotides are TGTGCCAGCAGTTTAGGAAGCTCTGGAAACGCCATATATTTT. The chain links TRBV12-3 or TRBV12-4 to TRBJ1-3; the D is unclear. This CDR3 is built from 14 residues.

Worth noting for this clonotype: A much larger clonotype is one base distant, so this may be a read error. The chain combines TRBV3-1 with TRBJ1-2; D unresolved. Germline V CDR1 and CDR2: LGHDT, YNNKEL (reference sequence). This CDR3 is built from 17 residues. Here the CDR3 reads CDSSLPATLRKTYGYTF. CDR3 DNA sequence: TGTGACAGCAGCCTGCCAGCCACCCTTCGAAAGACCTATGGCTACACCTTC.

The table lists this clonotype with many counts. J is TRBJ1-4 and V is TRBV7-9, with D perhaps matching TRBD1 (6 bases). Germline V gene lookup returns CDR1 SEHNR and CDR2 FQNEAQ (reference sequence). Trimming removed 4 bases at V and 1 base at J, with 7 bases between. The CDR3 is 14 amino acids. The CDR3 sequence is CASSSTGTNEKLFF. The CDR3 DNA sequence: TGTGCCAGCAGCTCGACAGGAACTAATGAAAAACTGTTTTTT.

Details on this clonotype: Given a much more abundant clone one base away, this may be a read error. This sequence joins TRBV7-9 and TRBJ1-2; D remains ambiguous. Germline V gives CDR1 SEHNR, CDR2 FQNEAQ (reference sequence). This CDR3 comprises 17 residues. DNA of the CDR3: TGTGCCGGCAGCGTCAAGGTCAGAGACGGAAAGACCTATGGCTACACCTTC. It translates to CAGSVKVRDGKTYGYTF.

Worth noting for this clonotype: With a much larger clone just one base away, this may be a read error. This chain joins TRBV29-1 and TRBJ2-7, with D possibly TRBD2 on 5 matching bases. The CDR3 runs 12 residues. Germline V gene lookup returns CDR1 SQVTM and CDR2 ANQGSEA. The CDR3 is CSVERGSHEQCF. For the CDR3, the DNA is TGCAGCGTTGAGAGAGGGTCCCACGAGCAGTGCTTC.

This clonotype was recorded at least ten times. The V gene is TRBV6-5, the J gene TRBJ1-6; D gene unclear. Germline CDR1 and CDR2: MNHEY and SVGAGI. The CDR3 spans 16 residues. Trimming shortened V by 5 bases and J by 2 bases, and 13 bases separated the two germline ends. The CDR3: CASSEGKTPYNSPLHF. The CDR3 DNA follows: TGTGCCAGCAGTGAGGGAAAGACACCCTATAATTCACCCCTCCACTTT.

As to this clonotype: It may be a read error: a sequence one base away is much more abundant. The CDR3, as DNA: TGTGCCGCCAGCAGTTGGGACAGCCTAAATGAGCAGTTCTTC. Protein: CAASSWDSLNEQFF. This sequence joins TRBV15 and TRBJ2-1, with 7 nucleotides matching TRBD1. Germline lookup yields CDR1 LNHNV and CDR2 YYDKDF (reference sequence). This CDR3 comprises 14 residues.

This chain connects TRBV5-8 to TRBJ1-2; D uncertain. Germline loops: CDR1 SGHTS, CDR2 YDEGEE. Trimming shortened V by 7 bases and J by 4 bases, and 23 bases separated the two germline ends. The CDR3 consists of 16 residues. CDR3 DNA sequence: TGTGCCAGCTCCGATAATCATCCACGAAAAACCTATGGCTACACCTTC. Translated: CASSDNHPRKTYGYTF.

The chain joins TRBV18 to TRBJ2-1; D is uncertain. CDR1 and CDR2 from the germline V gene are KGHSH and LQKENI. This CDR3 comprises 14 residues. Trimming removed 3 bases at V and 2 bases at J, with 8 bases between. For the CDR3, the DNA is TGTGCCAGCTCACCTGGGCAGGCCTACAATGAGCAGTTCTTC. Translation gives CASSPGQAYNEQFF.

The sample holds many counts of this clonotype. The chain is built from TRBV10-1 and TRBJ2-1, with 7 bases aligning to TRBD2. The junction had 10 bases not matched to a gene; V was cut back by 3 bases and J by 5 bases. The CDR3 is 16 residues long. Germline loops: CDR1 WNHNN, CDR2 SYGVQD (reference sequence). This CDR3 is CASSDPGAGANNEQFF. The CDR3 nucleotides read TGCGCCAGCAGTGACCCCGGGGCGGGAGCCAACAATGAGCAGTTCTTC.

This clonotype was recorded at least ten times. CDR3 in DNA: TGTGCCAGCAGCCGAACGAGGTTTACCCGAAAGACCTATGGCTACACCTTC. It specifies CASSRTRFTRKTYGYTF. The chain carries TRBV7-8 and TRBJ1-2, with unresolved D. Germline V CDR1 and CDR2: SGHVS, FQNEAQ. The V and J ends lost 5 bases and 4 bases respectively, with 23 bases between them. The CDR3 sequence is 17 residues long.

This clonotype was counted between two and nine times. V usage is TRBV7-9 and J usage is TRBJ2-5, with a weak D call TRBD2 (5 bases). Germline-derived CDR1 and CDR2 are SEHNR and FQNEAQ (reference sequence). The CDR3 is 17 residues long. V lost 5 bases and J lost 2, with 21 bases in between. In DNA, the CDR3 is TGTGCCAGCAGCCCCCCCGGAAGCGGACGCTATCAAGAGACCCAGTACTTC. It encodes CASSPPGSGRYQETQYF.

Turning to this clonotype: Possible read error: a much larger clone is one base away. CDR3 amino acids: CASGGNGPISIRTEAFF. The CDR3 DNA follows: TGTGCCAGCGGCGGGAATGGTCCCATTTCAATTCGCACTGAAGCTTTCTTT. The V call is TRBV3-1, the J call TRBJ1-1; D uncertain. The V end was cut by 8 bases, the J end by 4 bases, with 26 bases between. The CDR3 has 17 residues. Germline V lookup: CDR1 LGHDT, CDR2 YNNKEL (reference sequence).

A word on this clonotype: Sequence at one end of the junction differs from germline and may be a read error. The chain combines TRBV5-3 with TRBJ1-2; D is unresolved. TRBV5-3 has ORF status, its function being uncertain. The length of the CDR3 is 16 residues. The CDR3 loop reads CARIKAVVRKTYSYTF. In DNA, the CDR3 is TGTGCCAGAATTAAGGCAGTGGTGAGAAAGACCTATAGCTACACCTTC.

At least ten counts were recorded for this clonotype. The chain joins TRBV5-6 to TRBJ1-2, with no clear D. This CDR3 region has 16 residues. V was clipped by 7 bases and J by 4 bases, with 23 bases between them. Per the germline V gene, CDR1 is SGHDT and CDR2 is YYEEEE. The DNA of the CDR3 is TGTGCCAGCCCAGTTACCAATAGTCGAAAGACCTATGGCTACACCTTC. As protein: CASPVTNSRKTYGYTF.

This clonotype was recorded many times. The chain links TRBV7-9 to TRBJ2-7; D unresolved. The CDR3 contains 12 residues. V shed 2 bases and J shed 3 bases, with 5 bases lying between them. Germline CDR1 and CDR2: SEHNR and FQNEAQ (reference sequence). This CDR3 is CASSLPYYEQYF. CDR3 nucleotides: TGTGCCAGCAGCTTACCTTACTACGAGCAGTACTTC.

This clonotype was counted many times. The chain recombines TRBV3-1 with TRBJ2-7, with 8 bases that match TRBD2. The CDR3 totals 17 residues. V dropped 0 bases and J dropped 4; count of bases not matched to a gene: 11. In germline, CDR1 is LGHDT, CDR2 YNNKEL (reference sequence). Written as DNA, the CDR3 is TGTGCCAGCAGCCAAGACATCCGGAATAGCGGGAAGTACGAGCAGTACTTC. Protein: CASSQDIRNSGKYEQYF.

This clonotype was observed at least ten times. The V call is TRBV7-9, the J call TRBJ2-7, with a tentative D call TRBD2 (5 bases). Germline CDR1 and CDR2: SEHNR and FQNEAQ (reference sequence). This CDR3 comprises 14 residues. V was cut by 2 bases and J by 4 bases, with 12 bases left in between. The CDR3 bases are TGTGCCAGCAGCTTAAGTGAGGGAGTTTACGAGCAGTACTTC. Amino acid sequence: CASSLSEGVYEQYF.

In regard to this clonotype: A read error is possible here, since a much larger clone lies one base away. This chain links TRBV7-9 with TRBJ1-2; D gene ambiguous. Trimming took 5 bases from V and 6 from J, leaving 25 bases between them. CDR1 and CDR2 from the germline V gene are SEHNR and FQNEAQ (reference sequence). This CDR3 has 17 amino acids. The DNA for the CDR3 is TGTGCCAGCAGCGAGGACTTATACCATGGAAAGACCCATGGCTACACCTTC. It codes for CASSEDLYHGKTHGYTF. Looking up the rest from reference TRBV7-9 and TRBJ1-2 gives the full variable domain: DTGVSQNPRHKITKRGQNVTFRCDPISEHNRLYWYRQTLGQGPEFLTYFQNEAQLEKSRLLSDRFSAERPKGSFSTLEIQRTEQGDSAMYLCASSEDLYHGKTHGYTFGSGTRLTVV.